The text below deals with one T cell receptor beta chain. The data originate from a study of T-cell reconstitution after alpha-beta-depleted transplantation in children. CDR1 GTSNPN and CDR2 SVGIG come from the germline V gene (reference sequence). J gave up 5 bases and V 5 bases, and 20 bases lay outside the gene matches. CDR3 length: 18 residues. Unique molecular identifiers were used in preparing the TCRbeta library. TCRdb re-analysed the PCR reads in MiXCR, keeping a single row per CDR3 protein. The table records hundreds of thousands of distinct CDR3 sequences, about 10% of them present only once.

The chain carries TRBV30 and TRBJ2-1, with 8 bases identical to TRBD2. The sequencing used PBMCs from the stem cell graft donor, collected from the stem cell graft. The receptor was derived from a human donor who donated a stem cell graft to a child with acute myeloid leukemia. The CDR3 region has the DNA TGTGCCTGGGGCCCGAGTCCTGCGGGAGGTTGGGGGGACAATGAGCAGTTCTTC. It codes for CAWGPSPAGGWGDNEQFF.